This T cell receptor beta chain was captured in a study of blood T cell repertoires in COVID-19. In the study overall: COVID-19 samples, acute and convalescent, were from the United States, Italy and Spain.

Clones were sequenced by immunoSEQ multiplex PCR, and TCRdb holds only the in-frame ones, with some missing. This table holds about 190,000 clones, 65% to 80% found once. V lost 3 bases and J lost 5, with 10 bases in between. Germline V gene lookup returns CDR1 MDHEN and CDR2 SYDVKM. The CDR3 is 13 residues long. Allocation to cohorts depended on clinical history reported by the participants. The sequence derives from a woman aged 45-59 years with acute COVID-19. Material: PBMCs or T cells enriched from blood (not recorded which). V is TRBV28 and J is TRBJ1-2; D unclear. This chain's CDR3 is CASSFGEWYGYTF. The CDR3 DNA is TGTGCCAGCAGTTTCGGGGAGTGGTATGGCTACACCTTC.